This entry features one T cell receptor beta chain sequence. The sample belongs to a study of blood T cell repertoires in COVID-19. Whole-study context: T cells, B-cell-depleted T cells, or PBMCs provided the cDNA or gDNA that served as material.

This CDR3 spans 14 amino acids. J lost 6 bases, V lost 3 bases, and 4 bases had no gene match. CDR1 and CDR2 (germline): ENHRY, SYGVKD. Some clones are missing from TCRdb's copy, which holds only in-frame ones; the method was immunoSEQ multiplex PCR. The sample has roughly 6,600 clones; around 90% are singletons. The TCR sequence derives from a human donor in a cohort sampled during active COVID-19. The chain recombines TRBV10-3 with TRBJ2-1; 8 positions agree with TRBD2. What was sequenced was peripheral blood. The CDR3 region is CAISDWTSINEQFF. The DNA of the CDR3 is TGTGCCATCAGTGACTGGACTAGCATCAATGAGCAGTTCTTC.